This T cell receptor (beta chain) derives from a study of metastatic and nonmetastatic thyroid tumors. In the study overall: Comparison of repertoires was carried out across blood and tumor or nodule tissue from malignant and benign thyroid patients. Study findings and constraints: Benign nodules were reported to have significantly lower TCR beta diversity than malignant thyroid tumors, in blood and tumor.

This clone was found many times. Antigen unknown. Per the study methods: CDR3 differences across clinicopathological groups were used to build a distant-metastasis classifier for papillary thyroid cancer. TCRdb reanalyzed the PCR reads via MiXCR. The V and J calls and clone size come from TCRdb's table, not from the authors' own analysis. There are more than 40,000 clones in the sample; roughly 27% occur only once, and roughly 9.5% lies in the top ten. All patients reached thyroid surgery having received no treatment beforehand. The CDR3 covers 14 residues. Germline V gives CDR1 SNHLY, CDR2 FYNNEI. Trimming stripped 2 bases from V and 0 bases from J, with 4 bases between.

This chain connects TRBV2 to TRBJ2-2; no definite D call. The sequencing input was blood. The sequence came from a male donor with papillary thyroid cancer or a benign thyroid nodule (not recorded which). Some clones in this sample may be carry-over from other donors' samples. The CDR3 DNA reads TGTGCCAGCAGTGAATGGCCGAACACCGGGGAGCTGTTTTTT. Protein product: CASSEWPNTGELFF.